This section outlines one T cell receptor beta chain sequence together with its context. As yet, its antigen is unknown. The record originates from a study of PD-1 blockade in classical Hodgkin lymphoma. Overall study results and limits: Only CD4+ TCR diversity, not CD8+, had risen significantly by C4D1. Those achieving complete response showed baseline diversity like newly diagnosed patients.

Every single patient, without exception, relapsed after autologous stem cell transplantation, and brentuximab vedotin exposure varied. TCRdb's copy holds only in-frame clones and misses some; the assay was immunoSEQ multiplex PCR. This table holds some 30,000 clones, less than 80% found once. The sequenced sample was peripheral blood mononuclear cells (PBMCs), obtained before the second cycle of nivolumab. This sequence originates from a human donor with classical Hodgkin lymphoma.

DNA for the CDR3: TGTGCCGCACTCCAAGGGACTAGCTCCTACGAGCAGTACTTC. Encoded protein: CAALQGTSSYEQYF. The chain has TRBV10-3 and TRBJ2-7; 8 nucleotides match TRBD2. Trimming took 11 bases from V and 0 from J; bases not matched to a gene: 9. The CDR3 is 14 residues long. CDR1 is ENHRY and CDR2 is SYGVKD in the germline V gene.